The T cell receptor beta chain under discussion was sequenced for a study of blood T cell repertoires in COVID-19 (dated by TCRdb to about 2020). For context, the study as a whole: The collaborator samples originated in the United States, Italy and Spain and spanned the acute and convalescent phases of COVID-19. Where HLA class I and class II types were available, the types were taken from metadata supplied by the sample provider, not from assay-based typing. The material from the prospective study consisted of cDNA or gDNA derived from T cells, B-cell-depleted T cells, or PBMCs. The repertoires were made available in a free public database intended to serve as a resource for research on the immune response to SARS-CoV-2. The sample metadata nearly always contained a de-identified subject ID, COVID-19 status, age in years and sex. The dataset comprised deeply sampled blood TCRbeta repertoires from subjects exposed to, actively infected with, or recovered from COVID-19. Samples came from the ongoing ImmuneRACE study (first 160 participants) plus 1,254 subjects from 6 global collaborators.

TCRbeta CDR3 regions were amplified from genomic DNA by means of the immunoSEQ Assay, a bias-controlled multiplex PCR. Concerning the study's data processing: Within the assay, amplification of reference gene primers was used to estimate how many nucleated cells each sample contained. Sequence reads were collapsed and filtered to measure the absolute abundance of every unique TCRbeta CDR3 rearrangement. For each sample, productive Simpson clonality was calculated as the square root of Simpson's diversity index over productive rearrangements. The clones in this table, taken by TCRdb from immuneACCESS, are in-frame only. Not every clone is retained; where verified, under half of the shortfall comes from an unresolved V gene, and the cause of the rest is unknown. V and J calls and clone size are copied from that table; D and trimming were computed from the DNA. Present in this sample are about 230,000 clones, approximately 84% of which were seen just once. Clones ranked in the top ten supply about 8% of the sample.

Comments on this clone: Which antigen it targets is not known. No base quality values were provided; no much bigger clone lies one nucleotide off.

Collaborating institutions collected whole blood in K2EDTA tubes following their own protocols. For TCRbeta analysis, collaborators shipped samples as frozen whole blood, isolated PBMCs, or DNA extracted from either of those sample types. Here is what the overall study found, with its caveats: The quantity of clinical and demographic metadata differed by source and by participant and was supplied without curation.

The CDR3 sequence holds 14 residues, the cysteine and phenylalanine included. Only the CDR3 DNA stays, 42 bases, in frame from base 1. In the germline V gene, CDR1 corresponds to SQVTM and CDR2 to ANQGSEA. V gives up 4 bases and J gives up 0 bases, and the segment between their germline ends measures 13 bases. The receptor's source is a woman aged 80 or over with acute or convalescent COVID-19. Here the chain combines TRBV29-1 and TRBJ2-7, and possibly TRBD1, on 5 matching bases. What was sequenced was peripheral blood. The CDR3 region: CSVAYGQGSYEQYF. The DNA sequence follows: TGCAGCGTTGCCTATGGGCAGGGCTCCTACGAGCAGTACTTC.